The T cell receptor beta chain described here comes from a study of response to subunit inactivated influenza vaccine. Study-level results: A suggestion made by the authors is that each seasonal influenza vaccination recruits few new T cells.

This clonotype was counted a few times. Its antigen is undetermined. CDR3 length: 12 amino acids. Germline V gene lookup returns CDR1 DFQATT and CDR2 SNEGSKA (reference sequence). V lost 1 base and J 3 bases, leaving 4 bases between the germline ends. TCRdb re-called the RT-PCR reads through MiXCR, storing one row per CDR3 protein. The data show about 520,000 distinct CDR3 sequences, 9.5% to 12% seen once. The material sequenced was PBMCs from blood, taken roughly 48 days after vaccination. This chain links TRBV20-1 with TRBJ2-1; D unresolved. This TCR derives from a man aged 45-60 years who received an inactivated influenza vaccine. The CDR3 nucleotides read TGCAGTGCTAGAGCGGACTACAATGAGCAGTTCTTC. Protein sequence: CSARADYNEQFF.